Sequencing of this T cell receptor beta chain was carried out in a study of blood T cell repertoires in COVID-19. In the study overall: Both acute and convalescent COVID-19 samples were obtained from the United States, Italy and Spain. From T cells, B-cell-depleted T cells, or PBMCs came the material, which was cDNA or gDNA.

CDR1 and CDR2 from the germline V gene are SGHRS and YFSETQ. This CDR3 is built from 16 residues. J gave up 8 bases and V 0 bases, and 10 bases lay outside the gene matches. This clone was recorded a few times. Per the study methods: For nucleated cells, counts were estimated from reference gene primer amplification. Sequencing was performed with immunoSEQ multiplex PCR; in TCRdb, only in-frame clones are kept and a portion is missing. V and J calls and clone size come straight from that table; D and trimming were deduced from the DNA. The sample has about 35,000 clones; around 84% are singletons. The sequencing input was peripheral blood. The sequence was obtained from an elderly man with acute or convalescent COVID-19. The chain couples TRBV5-1 to TRBJ2-1; TRBD2 aligns across 8 bases. CDR3 DNA sequence: TGCGCCAGCAGCTTGGTGAAAGCGGGGGTGGGTGATGAGCAGTTCTTC. Translated, it gives CASSLVKAGVGDEQFF.